Ten or more counts support the clone carrying this TCR beta chain. Its antigen is not identified. Germline V gene sequence: CDR1 SQVTM, CDR2 ANQGSEA. The CDR3 is 13 residues long. The V and J ends lost 0 bases and 1 base respectively, with 6 bases between them. The data are from a study of Graves' ophthalmopathy and Graves' hyperthyroidism. Transcripts of RNA were the source for amplifying TCR beta CDR3 regions. An initial RT-PCR round employing HTBI primers preceded a second-round multiplex PCR. MiXCR, run by TCRdb on the multiplex PCR reads, gives a single entry per CDR3 protein. The profile shows about 740,000 distinct CDR3 sequences, 40% of them singletons. What supplied the PBMCs was about 9.8 ml of fresh peripheral blood. Whole-study results and caveats: The model predicted progression of ophthalmopathy with a sensitivity of about 68%, and its specificity was 72% to 80%. Cross-validated, the 13-signature model showed 87.88%/81.08% sensitivity/specificity, and 80%/75% in the test set. Detected in blood as well were most expanded thyroid clonotypes with frequency above 0.001.

J is TRBJ1-1 and V is TRBV29-1; D remains unclear. This TCR derives from an adult man with Graves' ophthalmopathy. The specimen sequenced was peripheral blood. CDR3 coding DNA: TGCAGCGTTGAAGACGTAAAGAACACTGAAGCTTTCTTT. Protein: CSVEDVKNTEAFF.